This T cell receptor (beta chain) was retrieved from a study of cytomegalovirus exposure and HLA in healthy donors. Study results and caveats: Roughly even sequencing depth across donors was the assumption behind the presence/absence analyses. According to an earlier analysis, most TCR beta V segments yielded productive rearrangements about 87% or about 30% of the time. In a later analysis, productive TCRs from donors in an Asian-associated ancestry cluster reportedly carried fewer N-insertions than the cohort mean.

With regard to this clone: Its antigen is unknown.

There are 15 residues in the CDR3. Germline V CDR1 and CDR2: MGHRA, YSYEKL. The V end was cut by 5 bases, the J end by 1 base, with 12 bases between. Primers: 60 Vbeta forward and 13 Jbeta reverse. This table comes from immunoSEQ multiplex PCR, and its TCRdb copy is limited to in-frame clones, with some not included. The data hold approximately 150,000 clones, with approximately 80% observed a single time. Specimen: PBMCs. The TCR comes from a man between 18 and 35 years old in good health and CMV-seropositive. This chain links TRBV4-1 with TRBJ2-1, with D hard to call. In nucleotides, the CDR3 is TGCGCCAGCAGCTCAGGTGGCAGTTCCTACAATGAGCAGTTCTTC. The encoded protein is CASSSGGSSYNEQFF.